This T cell receptor (beta chain) was profiled in a study of regulatory T cells in long-lasting Graves disease. This clonotype was counted many times. Its antigen is as yet unknown. At one end the junction does not follow the germline gene, possibly because of a read error. Building of the TCR beta libraries involved iRepertoire HTBI primers and Arm-PCR of CDR3 regions. TCRdb processed the multiplex PCR reads anew with MiXCR; each CDR3 protein has one entry. The table records 440,000 or so distinct CDR3 sequences, about 15% of them present only once. Indicated time point: newly diagnosed GD, antithyroid drugs for less than 3 months. Following extraction of RNA from PBMCs, that RNA was used to make the TCR library. Enrollment of patients was through an endocrinology department in Xi'an, China. Study-wide results and limits: Among samples with persistent disease, TRBV28, TRBJ1-2 and TRBJ2-5 were favored.

CDR3 size: 12 residues. The germline gives CDR1 SGHTA, CDR2 FQGNSA. The same data also contributed to another study, on T cells in Graves' hyperthyroidism and ophthalmopathy. From that study: The hyperthyroidism patients had all been newly diagnosed, and their disease duration was under 2 months. Their ages ranged from 18 to 65 years.

This rearrangement joins TRBV7-2 to TRBJ2-7, with D possibly TRBD2 on 6 matching bases. This clonotype was sampled from a woman in her twenties or thirties with Graves disease. The specimen comprised peripheral blood mononuclear cells (PBMCs), sampled at new diagnosis, from a patient treated with antithyroid drugs. CDR3 coding DNA: TGTGCCAGCAGCTTAGGGCCGGGACTCCACCTCTTC. Its protein product is CASSLGPGLHLF.